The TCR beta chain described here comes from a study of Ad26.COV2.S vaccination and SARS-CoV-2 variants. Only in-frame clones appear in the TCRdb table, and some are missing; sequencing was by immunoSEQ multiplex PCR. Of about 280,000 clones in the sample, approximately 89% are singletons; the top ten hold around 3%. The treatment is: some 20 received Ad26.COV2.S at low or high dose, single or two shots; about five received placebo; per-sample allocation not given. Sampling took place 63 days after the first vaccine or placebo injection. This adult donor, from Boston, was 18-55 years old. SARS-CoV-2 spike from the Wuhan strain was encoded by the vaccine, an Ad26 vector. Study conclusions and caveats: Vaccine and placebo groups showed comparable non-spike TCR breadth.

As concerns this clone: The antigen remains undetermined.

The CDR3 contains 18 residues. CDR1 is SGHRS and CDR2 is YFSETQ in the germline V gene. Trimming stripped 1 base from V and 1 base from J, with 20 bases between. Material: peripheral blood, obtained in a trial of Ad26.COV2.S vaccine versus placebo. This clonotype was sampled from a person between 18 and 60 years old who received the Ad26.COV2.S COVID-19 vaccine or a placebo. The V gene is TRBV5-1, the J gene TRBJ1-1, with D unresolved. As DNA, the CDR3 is TGCGCCAGCAGCTTGCATAGATACTACCAGCCCTCGAACACTGAAGCTTTCTTT. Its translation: CASSLHRYYQPSNTEAFF.